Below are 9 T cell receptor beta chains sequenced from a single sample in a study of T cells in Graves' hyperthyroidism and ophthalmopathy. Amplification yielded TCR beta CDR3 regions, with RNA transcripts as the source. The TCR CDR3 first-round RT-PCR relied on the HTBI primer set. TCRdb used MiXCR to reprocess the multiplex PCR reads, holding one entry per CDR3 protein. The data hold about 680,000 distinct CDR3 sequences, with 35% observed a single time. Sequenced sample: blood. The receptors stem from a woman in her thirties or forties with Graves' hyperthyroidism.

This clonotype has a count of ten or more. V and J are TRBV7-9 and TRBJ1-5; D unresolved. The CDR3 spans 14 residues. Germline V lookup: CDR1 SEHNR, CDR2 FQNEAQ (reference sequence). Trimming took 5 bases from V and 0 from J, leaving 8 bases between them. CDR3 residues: CASSHPGSNQPQHF. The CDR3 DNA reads TGTGCCAGCAGCCACCCGGGTAGCAATCAGCCCCAGCATTTT.

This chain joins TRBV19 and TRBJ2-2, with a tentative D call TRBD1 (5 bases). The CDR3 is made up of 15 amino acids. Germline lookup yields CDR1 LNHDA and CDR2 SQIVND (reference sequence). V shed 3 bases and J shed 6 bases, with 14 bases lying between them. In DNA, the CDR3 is TGTGCCAGTAGTATTCAAGGGGCGAATCCCGGGGAGCTGTTTTTT. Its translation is CASSIQGANPGELFF.

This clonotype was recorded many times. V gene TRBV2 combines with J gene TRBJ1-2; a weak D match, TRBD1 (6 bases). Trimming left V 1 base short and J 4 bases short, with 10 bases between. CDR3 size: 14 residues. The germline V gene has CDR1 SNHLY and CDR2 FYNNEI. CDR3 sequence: CASSEDPGVYGYTF. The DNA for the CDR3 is TGTGCCAGCAGTGAAGACCCAGGGGTCTATGGCTACACCTTC.

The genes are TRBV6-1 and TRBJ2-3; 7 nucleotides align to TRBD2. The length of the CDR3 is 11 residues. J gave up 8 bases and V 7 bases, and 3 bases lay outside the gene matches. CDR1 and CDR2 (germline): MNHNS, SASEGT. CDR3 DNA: TGTGCCAGCACCACGGGGGGTACGCAGTATTTT. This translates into CASTTGGTQYF.

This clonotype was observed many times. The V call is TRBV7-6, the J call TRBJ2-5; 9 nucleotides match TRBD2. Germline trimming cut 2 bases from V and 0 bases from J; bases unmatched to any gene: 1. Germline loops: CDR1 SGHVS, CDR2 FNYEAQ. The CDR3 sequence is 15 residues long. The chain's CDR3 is CASSLLAGNQETQYF. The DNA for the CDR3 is TGTGCCAGCAGCTTACTAGCGGGGAACCAAGAGACCCAGTACTTC.

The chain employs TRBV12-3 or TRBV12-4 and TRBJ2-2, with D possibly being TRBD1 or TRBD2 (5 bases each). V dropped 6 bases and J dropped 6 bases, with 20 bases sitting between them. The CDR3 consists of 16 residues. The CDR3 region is CASSPRVGDPSGELFF. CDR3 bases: TGTGCCAGCAGCCCCAGGGTGGGGGATCCATCCGGGGAGCTGTTTTTT.

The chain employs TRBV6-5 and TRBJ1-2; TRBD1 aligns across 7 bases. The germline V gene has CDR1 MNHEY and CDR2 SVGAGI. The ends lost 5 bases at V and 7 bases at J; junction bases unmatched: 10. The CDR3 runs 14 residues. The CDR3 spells CASSTTTDRIGYTF. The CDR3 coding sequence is TGTGCCAGCAGTACCACTACGGACAGGATTGGCTACACCTTC.

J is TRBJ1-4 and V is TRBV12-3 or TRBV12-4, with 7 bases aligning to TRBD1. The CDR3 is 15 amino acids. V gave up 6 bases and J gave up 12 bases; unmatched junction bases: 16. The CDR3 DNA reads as TGTGCCAGCAGAGCAGTTGGACAGGTGGCTAGCCAACTGTTTTTT. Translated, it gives CASRAVGQVASQLFF.

The CDR3 here is CASSEGQSSYNEQFF. CDR3 bases: TGTGCCAGTAGCGAGGGACAGTCATCCTACAATGAGCAGTTCTTC. V is TRBV19 and J is TRBJ2-1, with 7 bases fitting TRBD1. V lost 6 bases, J lost 1 base, and 6 bases stayed unmatched. The germline CDR1 and CDR2 sequences are LNHDA and SQIVND (reference sequence). This CDR3 contains 15 residues.